The next 7 T cell receptor beta chains were all read from a single sample in a study of identifying expanded T cells in peripheral blood. Data came from immunoSEQ multiplex PCR; TCRdb stores just in-frame clones and leaves some out. This table has 70,000 to 95,000 clones, roughly 86% appearing once. Sequencing used blood. The receptors were gathered from a person aged 18 to 75 in good health.

The rearrangement uses TRBV18 and TRBJ1-3, with TRBD1 identical over 7 bases. This CDR3 spans 14 amino acids. The V gene end was trimmed by 3 bases and the J gene end by 5 bases; junction bases not matched to a gene: 4. Germline V gene data show CDR1 as KGHSH and CDR2 as LQKENI. The CDR3 region is CASSPTGFRNTIYF. CDR3 bases: TGTGCCAGCTCACCGACAGGGTTCCGAAACACCATATATTTT.

The CDR3 DNA reads TGTGCCTGGAGTGTAACCAGGGCCAGAGGGGAGCAGTACTTC. It translates to CAWSVTRARGEQYF. The genes are TRBV30 and TRBJ2-7; possibly TRBD1 or TRBD2 for D (5 bases each). This CDR3 is 14 amino acids long. V was pared by 0 bases and J by 7 bases, with 16 bases between. CDR1 and CDR2 (germline): GTSNPN, SVGIG (reference sequence). Drawing the rest from reference TRBV30 and TRBJ2-7, the complete variable domain is SQTIHQWPATLVQPVGSPLSLECTVEGTSNPNLYWYRQAAGRGLQLLFYSVGIGQISSEVPQNLSASRPQDRQFILSSKKLLLSDSGFYLCAWSVTRARGEQYFGPGTRLTVT.

The genes are TRBV25-1 and TRBJ2-1; no clear D. CDR3 length: 11 residues. Per the germline V gene, CDR1 is MGHDK and CDR2 is SYGVNS. Trimming took off 6 bases at V and 5 bases at J, with 5 bases between the two ends. This CDR3 is CASRGNNEQFF. The CDR3 DNA reads as TGTGCCAGCAGAGGAAACAATGAGCAGTTCTTC.

The rearrangement uses TRBV28 and TRBJ2-7; TRBD1 might be the D (6 bases). Deletions cut 2 bases from V and 4 bases from J, with 12 bases between. The CDR3 contains 14 residues. Germline V CDR1 and CDR2: MDHEN, SYDVKM. CDR3 amino acids: CASSLTGTKYEQYF. CDR3 DNA sequence: TGTGCCAGCAGTTTAACCGGGACAAAATACGAGCAGTACTTC. The variable domain in full, completed from reference TRBV28 and TRBJ2-7, reads DVKVTQSSRYLVKRTGEKVFLECVQDMDHENMFWYRQDPGLGLRLIYFSYDVKMKEKGDIPEGYSVSREKKERFSLILESASTNQTSMYLCASSLTGTKYEQYFGPGTRLTVT.

This clone has more than one count but fewer than ten. The chain uses TRBV18 and TRBJ1-2; 8 bases line up with TRBD1. CDR1 is KGHSH, CDR2 LQKENI, per germline. The CDR3 is 14 residues long. The junction had 9 bases not matched to a gene; V was cut back by 5 bases and J by 7 bases. CDR3 sequence (DNA): TGTGCCAGCTCATCCTCCGGACAGGGTGGTGGCTACACCTTC. It translates to CASSSSGQGGGYTF.

This clone has only one observation. The V gene is TRBV21-1, the J gene TRBJ2-3; no DNA check was done on the table's D call, TRBD2. TRBV21-1 is marked as a pseudogene. The CDR3 is 15 residues long. This CDR3 reads CASSERSGSTDTQYF. Written as DNA, the CDR3 is TGTGCCAGCAGCGAACGTAGCGGGAGCACAGATACGCAGTATTTT.

The chain carries TRBV5-1 and TRBJ2-3; 8 bases are a match to TRBD2. The trim removed 9 bases at V and 2 bases at J, leaving 5 bases unmatched. CDR1 is SGHRS, CDR2 YFSETQ, per germline. This CDR3 region has 13 residues. CDR3 nucleotides: TGCGCCACCGGGGGGGCAGACACAGATACGCAGTATTTT. Amino acid sequence: CATGGADTDTQYF.